This is a list of T cell receptor beta chains from one sample in a study of shared clonotypes between healthy human individuals. The assay was immunoSEQ multiplex PCR, and TCRdb's table has in-frame clones only and misses some. The data show roughly 1 million clones, 78% seen once. The sequenced material came from memory CD4+ T cells from PBMCs. These TCRs come from a man between 18 and 29 years old in good health. Some clones in this sample may be carry-over from other donors' samples. CDR3s include the opening cysteine and the closing phenylalanine or tryptophan. D genes are given only for firm matches. Where a row states a size, it is once, few, many or the class of an expanded clone; other rows omit it.

V	D	size	J	CDR3	DNA
TRBV6-1	-	few	TRBJ2-1	CASSSGTSSWEQFF	TGTGCCAGCAGTTCCGGGACTTCGTCGTGGGAGCAGTTCTTC
TRBV6-5	-	-	TRBJ1-2	CASSYNGNYGYTF	TGTGCCAGCAGTTACAACGGGAACTATGGCTACACCTTC
TRBV7-8	-	-	TRBJ2-2	CASSPTGNTGELFF	TGTGCCAGCAGCCCGACAGGGAACACCGGGGAGCTGTTTTTT
TRBV4-2	-	-	TRBJ1-2	CASSQGEGSTLGGYTF	TGTGCCAGCAGCCAAGGTGAGGGATCGACGCTCGGGGGCTACACCTTC
TRBV18	TRBD1	-	TRBJ2-5	CASARGDSQETQYF	TGTGCCAGCGCCCGTGGGGACAGCCAAGAGACCCAGTACTTC
TRBV23-1	TRBD1	-	TRBJ2-3	CASIRDRYTDTQYF	TGCGCCAGCATAAGGGACAGGTACACAGATACGCAGTATTTT
TRBV7-3	-	few	TRBJ2-5	CASSLTGSETQYF	TGTGCCAGCAGCCTAACAGGGTCGGAGACCCAGTACTTC
TRBV11-3	TRBD2	-	TRBJ2-3	CASSLTSGSVVKQYF	TGTGCCAGCAGCTTGACTAGCGGGAGTGTAGTGAAGCAGTATTTT
TRBV2	-	few	TRBJ2-2	CASKAEITGELFF	TGTGCCAGCAAAGCGGAGATCACCGGGGAGCTGTTTTTT
TRBV7-2	-	-	TRBJ2-7	CASSRTGNYEQYF	TGTGCCAGCAGCCGGACTGGAAATTACGAGCAGTACTTC
TRBV7-2	-	-	TRBJ2-2	CASSLMPQGRDTGELFF	TGTGCCAGCAGCTTAATGCCACAGGGTAGAGACACCGGGGAGCTGTTTTTT
TRBV7-2	TRBD1	-	TRBJ2-5	CASSLQGARETQYF	TGTGCCAGCAGCTTACAGGGGGCGAGGGAGACCCAGTACTTC
TRBV10-1	-	-	TRBJ2-1	CASRRLWEQFF	TGCGCCAGTCGGAGGCTCTGGGAGCAGTTCTTC
TRBV7-3	-	-	TRBJ2-1	CASSLGVGADEQFF	TGTGCCAGCAGCTTAGGGGTGGGGGCCGATGAGCAGTTCTTC
TRBV6-6	-	-	TRBJ1-1	CASGGGGEAFF	TGTGCCAGCGGAGGGGGTGGTGAAGCTTTCTTT
TRBV6-1	TRBD1	-	TRBJ1-5	CASRVQGGRSQPQHF	TGTGCCAGCAGGGTACAGGGGGGGCGAAGTCAGCCCCAGCATTTT
TRBV7-3	-	-	TRBJ2-6	CASSLTRISGANVLTF	TGTGCCAGCAGCTTAACGAGGATCTCTGGGGCCAACGTCCTGACTTTC
TRBV4-2	-	-	TRBJ1-5	CATGTVNQPQHF	TGTGCCACAGGGACGGTGAATCAGCCCCAGCATTTT
TRBV5-4	-	-	TRBJ1-2	CASSLRGKRNYGYTF	TGTGCCAGCAGCTTGAGAGGGAAGAGGAACTATGGCTACACCTTC
TRBV28	TRBD1	-	TRBJ2-3	CASSTGTGGETDTQYF	TGTGCCAGCAGTACAGGGACAGGGGGCGAAACAGATACGCAGTATTTT
TRBV7-8	-	-	TRBJ2-7	CASSLVPARTGMAYEQYF	TGTGCCAGCAGCTTAGTTCCGGCTAGAACTGGGATGGCGTACGAGCAGTACTTC
TRBV10-3	TRBD2	-	TRBJ2-7	CAISAAGDTYEQYF	TGTGCCATCAGTGCTGCGGGGGATACCTACGAGCAGTACTTC
TRBV20-1	-	-	TRBJ2-7	CSGRSPEQYF	TGCAGTGGCCGAAGTCCCGAGCAGTACTTC
TRBV7-8	-	-	TRBJ2-7	CASSPRPATTYEQYF	TGTGCCAGCAGCCCTCGTCCCGCCACTACCTACGAGCAGTACTTC
TRBV6-6	-	-	TRBJ2-1	CASSYLRDEQFF	TGTGCCAGCAGTTATCTTCGCGATGAGCAGTTCTTC
TRBV6-6	-	once	TRBJ1-1	CASSTGTRNTEAFF	TGTGCCAGCAGCACAGGGACTCGTAACACTGAAGCTTTCTTT
TRBV4-3	-	-	TRBJ1-2	CASSQMRESIQGYTF	TGCGCCAGCAGCCAGATGCGGGAGTCAATTCAGGGCTACACCTTC